The 14 T cell receptor beta chains in this list originate from one sample, sequenced in a study of blood T cell repertoires in COVID-19 (dated by TCRdb to 2019 to 2021). Library generation was performed with the immunoSEQ multiplex PCR assay. TCRdb took this table from immuneACCESS and kept in-frame rearrangements with V and J called. Such tables lack part of the clones; where checked against another copy, unresolved V genes explain under half of the gap, and the rest is unexplained. Recorded for this sample are about 220,000 clones; 65% to 85% of them occurred a single time. Clones ranked in the top ten supply about 13% of the sample. The material sequenced was peripheral blood. These receptors originate from a human donor in a cohort sampled during active COVID-19.

This chain links TRBV14 with TRBJ1-3; possible D gene TRBD1, 5 bases. CDR1 is SGHDN, CDR2 FVKESK, per germline. The CDR3 has 17 residues. The germline V and J ends were trimmed by 1 base and 2 bases, with 15 bases remaining between them. For the CDR3, the DNA is TGTGCCAGCAGCCAAGTTGGGGGACTTAAAACTGGAAACACCATATATTTT. Amino acid sequence: CASSQVGGLKTGNTIYF.

The chain has TRBV14 and TRBJ2-7, with D hard to call. V lost 4 bases, J lost 6 bases, and 13 bases lay in between. This CDR3 has 13 amino acids. Germline assignment: CDR1 SGHDN and CDR2 FVKESK. DNA of the CDR3: TGTGCCAGCAGCCCCCGGGTGGGTGGCGAGCAGTACTTC. Translation: CASSPRVGGEQYF.

The rearrangement links TRBV28 to TRBJ2-4; D gene unclear. The CDR3 totals 14 residues. CDR1 MDHEN and CDR2 SYDVKM come from the germline V gene. Trimming took off 1 base at V and 6 bases at J, with 10 bases between the two ends. The CDR3 here is CASSLSATGNIQYF. The CDR3 DNA reads TGTGCCAGCAGTTTATCCGCTACGGGAAACATTCAGTACTTC.

J is TRBJ2-5 and V is TRBV21-1; the D call in the table, TRBD1, was not verified against the DNA. TRBV21-1 is flagged as a pseudogene. CDR3 size: 14 residues. The DNA of the CDR3 is TGTGCCAGCAGCAAAATATCCAGCCAAGAGACCCAGTACTTC. Its protein is CASSKISSQETQYF.

About this clone: Other DNA sequences from this sample encode an identical CDR3 as well. The genes are TRBV5-1 and TRBJ2-2; 7 bases fit TRBD1. The CDR3 has 15 amino acids. Germline lookup yields CDR1 SGHRS and CDR2 YFSETQ. The J segment lost 6 bases and the V segment lost 3 bases, leaving 8 bases of the junction unmatched. The CDR3: CASSSTGRAAGELFF. The CDR3 DNA sequence: TGCGCCAGCAGCTCGACAGGGCGTGCGGCCGGGGAGCTGTTTTTT.

V usage is TRBV3-1 (or the pseudogene TRBV3-2) and J usage is TRBJ2-2, with 9 bases lining up with TRBD1. This CDR3 region has 15 residues. The V gene end was trimmed by 5 bases and the J gene end by 6 bases; junction bases not matched to a gene: 7. Germline V lookup: CDR1 LGHDT, CDR2 YNNKEL (reference sequence). The CDR3 spells CASSKGTGSSGELFF. In nucleotides, the CDR3 is TGTGCCAGCAGCAAAGGGACAGGGAGCTCCGGGGAGCTGTTTTTT.

This clone has a single count. The chain carries TRBV9 and TRBJ2-3; D is perhaps TRBD1 (6 bases). V lost 1 base to trimming and J lost 5 bases, with 17 bases between them. The CDR3 sequence is 16 residues long. The germline V gene encodes CDR1 SGDLS and CDR2 YYNGEE. The CDR3 region has the DNA TGTGCCAGCAGCGTACCAGGGGAATTTATGGGAGATACGCAGTATTTT. Translated, it gives CASSVPGEFMGDTQYF.

The chain has TRBV28 and TRBJ2-7; 8 bases are shared with TRBD2. J gave up 0 bases and V 5 bases, and 12 bases lay outside the gene matches. From germline, CDR1 is MDHEN and CDR2 SYDVKM. The CDR3 extends over 17 amino acids. As DNA, the CDR3 is TGTGCCAGCAGTCCCCTGGGGGGCGGGAGGAACTCCTACGAGCAGTACTTC. It specifies CASSPLGGGRNSYEQYF.

V gene TRBV3-1 (or the pseudogene TRBV3-2) combines with J gene TRBJ2-7; TRBD2 is a possible D gene (6 bases). There are 14 residues in the CDR3. With 3 bases removed from V and 6 bases from J, the gap between germline ends came to 15 bases. Germline V gene sequence: CDR1 LGHDT, CDR2 YNNKEL (reference sequence). DNA of the CDR3: TGTGCCAGCAGCCAGGACCCGCGGGGAGGCGAGCAGTACTTC. Translating it yields CASSQDPRGGEQYF.

The chain uses TRBV10-3 and TRBJ1-1; weak D call: TRBD1 (5 bases). The CDR3 loop spans 13 amino acids. The V gene lost 11 bases and the J gene lost 4 bases, with 17 bases spanning the gap. Germline CDR1 ENHRY, CDR2 SYGVKD. The CDR3 sequence: CASLQGLGTEAFF. Here the CDR3 DNA reads TGTGCCTCTCTGCAGGGTTTAGGCACTGAAGCTTTCTTT.

This sequence joins TRBV5-6 and TRBJ1-3; D is unresolved. Germline V gives CDR1 SGHDT, CDR2 YYEEEE. The CDR3 extends over 15 amino acids. The V gene lost 1 base and the J gene lost 0 bases, with 8 bases spanning the gap. The chain's CDR3 is CASSLPLSSGNTIYF. The CDR3 bases are TGTGCCAGCAGCTTGCCGCTCAGCTCTGGAAACACCATATATTTT.

Comment on this clone: It is unclear where the CDR3 begins or ends on the DNA, so no DNA is shown, and the CDR3 is as TCRdb lists it. This chain links TRBV21-1 with TRBJ2-7; the table names TRBD1, a call not compared with the DNA. TRBV21-1 is reported as a pseudogene. The CDR3 has 15 amino acids, counting both end residues. CDR3 protein: CASSKVYRCGFKQYF.

This clone appeared a few times. The V and J genes are TRBV21-1 and TRBJ2-7; the table's D call, TRBD2, has no DNA check behind it. TRBV21-1 is a documented pseudogene. The CDR3 has 14 amino acids. Here the CDR3 reads CASSLPEEGREQYF. The DNA of the CDR3 is TGTGCCAGCAGCCTGCCTGAGGAGGGGCGCGAGCAGTACTTC.

V and J are TRBV28 and TRBJ2-1; 7 positions agree with TRBD2. The V gene's germline CDR1 is MDHEN and CDR2 SYDVKM. The CDR3 is 15 amino acids. The trim removed 5 bases at V and 0 bases at J, leaving 4 bases unmatched. The CDR3 bases are TGTGCCAGCAGTACTCCGGGAGGCTCCTACAATGAGCAGTTCTTC. This sequence encodes CASSTPGGSYNEQFF.